These 16 T cell receptor beta chains originate from one sample sequenced in a study of CD8 T cells in ankylosing spondylitis. TCRdb ran MiXCR on the 5' RACE reads and lists one entry per CDR3 protein. In the table there are approximately 550,000 distinct CDR3 sequences, about 13% of which are singletons. For these receptors, no antigen is known. Overall study findings and caveats: Characteristic of ankylosing spondylitis blood, it appeared, was a TCR beta motif comprising roughly eight highly homologous variants.

The sample taken for sequencing was blood, either unsorted or a sorted T cell fraction (not recorded which). The receptors stem from a male donor with ankylosing spondylitis.

In nucleotides, the CDR3 is TGTGCCCCTGGGTCTGGGGCCAACGTCCTGACTTTC. Amino acids: CAPGSGANVLTF. The rearrangement joins TRBV7-9 to TRBJ2-6, with no clear D. The CDR3 extends over 12 amino acids. Germline V gene sequence: CDR1 SEHNR, CDR2 FQNEAQ (reference sequence). Trimming left V 11 bases short and J 1 base short, with 6 bases between. The entire variable domain, with the rest obtained from reference TRBV7-9 and TRBJ2-6, is as follows: DTGVSQNPRHKITKRGQNVTFRCDPISEHNRLYWYRQTLGQGPEFLTYFQNEAQLEKSRLLSDRFSAERPKGSFSTLEIQRTEQGDSAMYLCAPGSGANVLTFGAGSRLTVL.

The J gene is TRBJ2-1, the V gene TRBV21-1; the D call TRBD1 from the table was never checked on the DNA. TRBV21-1 is marked as a pseudogene. The CDR3 extends over 16 amino acids. The CDR3 nucleotides are TGTGCCAGCAGCAAATGGTGGGGACAGTCGTCCAATGAGCAGTTCTTC. It translates to CASSKWWGQSSNEQFF.

This clonotype was seen ten or more times. The rearrangement uses TRBV5-1 and TRBJ1-1; maybe TRBD1 (6 bases). CDR1 is SGHRS, CDR2 YFSETQ, per germline. CDR3 length equals 14 residues. Trimming cost V 0 bases and J 2 bases, with 8 bases left between them. Written as DNA, the CDR3 is TGCGCCAGCAGCTTGGAACAGGGTAACACTGAAGCTTTCTTT. Translation gives CASSLEQGNTEAFF.

This clonotype has at least ten counts. The rearrangement joins TRBV12-3 or TRBV12-4 to TRBJ1-1, with 9 bases fitting TRBD1. V shed 3 bases and J 1 base; nucleotides not matched to a gene: 3. This CDR3 is built from 15 residues. CDR3: CASSLRDRENTEAFF. The CDR3 nucleotides read TGTGCCAGCAGTTTGAGGGACAGGGAGAACACTGAAGCTTTCTTT.

The genes are TRBV7-9 and TRBJ1-1; no firm D call. V lost 5 bases to trimming and J lost 4 bases, with 11 bases between them. Germline CDR1 reads SEHNR; CDR2 reads FQNEAQ (reference sequence). The CDR3 loop spans 13 amino acids. In DNA, the CDR3 is TGTGCCAGCAGCCCCGACGTTGGCACTGAAGCTTTCTTT. Its translation is CASSPDVGTEAFF. Together with reference TRBV7-9 and TRBJ1-1, the CDR3 gives the full variable domain: DTGVSQNPRHKITKRGQNVTFRCDPISEHNRLYWYRQTLGQGPEFLTYFQNEAQLEKSRLLSDRFSAERPKGSFSTLEIQRTEQGDSAMYLCASSPDVGTEAFFGQGTRLTVV.

The V gene is TRBV7-2, the J gene TRBJ1-1; 9 nucleotides match TRBD1. The CDR3 length is 15 residues. V trimming: 6 bases; J trimming: 11 bases; junction bases outside the gene matches: 16. Germline V CDR1 and CDR2: SGHTA, FQGNSA. CDR3 in DNA: TGTGCCAGCAGTATAGACAACAGGGGGCTAAGAACGGCTTTCTTT. Its protein is CASSIDNRGLRTAFF.

This clonotype was seen more than once but under ten times. The V gene is TRBV7-8, the J gene TRBJ2-1; TRBD2 matches at 9 bases. V lost 2 bases, J lost 5 bases, and 10 bases stayed unmatched. CDR3 length: 17 residues. CDR1 and CDR2 from the germline V gene are SGHVS and FQNEAQ. CDR3 protein: CASSLLVRTSANNEQFF. As DNA, the CDR3 is TGTGCCAGCAGCTTACTCGTCAGGACTAGCGCCAACAATGAGCAGTTCTTC.

The sample holds many counts of this clonotype. The V and J genes are TRBV10-2 and TRBJ2-1; 13 bases line up with TRBD2. Per germline, CDR1 WSHSY and CDR2 SAAADI. V was pared by 6 bases and J by 6 bases, with 2 bases of the junction left unmatched. This CDR3 has 14 residues. This CDR3 is CASSGLAGVNEQFF. Written as DNA, the CDR3 is TGCGCCAGCAGCGGACTAGCGGGAGTCAATGAGCAGTTCTTC.

This clonotype has a handful of counts. The rearrangement uses TRBV20-1 and TRBJ2-3; weak D call: TRBD1 (5 bases). The CDR3 sequence is 14 residues long. Germline lookup yields CDR1 DFQATT and CDR2 SNEGSKA (reference sequence). With 4 bases removed from V and 1 base from J, the gap between germline ends came to 12 bases. This chain's CDR3 is CSAIQGRGTDTQYF. CDR3 sequence (DNA): TGCAGTGCTATCCAGGGAAGGGGCACAGATACGCAGTATTTT.

The J gene is TRBJ1-5, the V gene TRBV3-1, with D unclear. Trimming took 0 bases from V and 3 from J, leaving 9 bases between them. The CDR3 consists of 15 residues. Germline values: CDR1 LGHDT, CDR2 YNNKEL (reference sequence). The CDR3 nucleotides read TGTGCCAGCAGCCAAGATTTCCGGGTCAATCAGCCCCAGCATTTT. Encoded protein: CASSQDFRVNQPQHF.

As concerns this clonotype: Mismatch with germline at one junction end may stem from a read error. J is TRBJ2-1 and V is TRBV5-6; 8 nucleotides match TRBD1. The CDR3 consists of 14 residues. CDR1 SGHDT and CDR2 YYEEEE come from the germline V gene. The CDR3 coding sequence is TGTGCCATCAGCCCTGGGACAGGTCTAAATGAGCAGTTCTTC. It codes for CAISPGTGLNEQFF.

This clonotype was counted a few times. J is TRBJ2-3 and V is TRBV7-2, with a weak D call TRBD2 (5 bases). V dropped 2 bases and J dropped 3 bases, with 12 bases sitting between them. Looked up from germline, CDR1 is SGHTA and CDR2 is FQGNSA. The CDR3 is made up of 15 amino acids. CDR3 bases: TGTGCCAGCAGCTTATATGAGGGTAGGACAGATACGCAGTATTTT. Its translation is CASSLYEGRTDTQYF.

This clonotype appeared many times. V usage is TRBV12-3 or TRBV12-4 and J usage is TRBJ2-3, with TRBD2 as a possible D gene (5 bases). The CDR3 is 14 residues long. V was pared by 4 bases and J by 2 bases, with 10 bases between. The CDR3 nucleotides are TGTGCCAGCAGTTCACTAGACCTCACAGATACGCAGTATTTT. The encoded protein is CASSSLDLTDTQYF.

In this sample, this clonotype turned up a few times. The chain employs TRBV6-5 and TRBJ2-1; 9 bases map to TRBD1. Trimming removed 0 bases from V and 5 bases from J; junction bases left unmatched: 5. The CDR3 covers 16 residues. Germline assignment: CDR1 MNHEY and CDR2 SVGAGI. CDR3 coding DNA: TGTGCCAGCAGTTACTCGGGACAGGGCGCCCACAATGAGCAGTTCTTC. This gives the protein CASSYSGQGAHNEQFF.

A remark on this clonotype: One end of the junction varies from germline; a read error may be responsible. The chain couples TRBV14 to TRBJ2-5, with D unresolved. Per the germline V gene, CDR1 is SGHDN and CDR2 is FVKESK. This CDR3 is 13 amino acids long. The chain's CDR3 is CASSRTGQETQHF. CDR3 in DNA: TGTGCCAGCAGCCGGACGGGTCAAGAGACCCAGCACTTC.

The chain joins TRBV20-1 to TRBJ1-1, with a weak D call TRBD1 (6 bases). The CDR3 contains 15 residues. CDR1 is DFQATT and CDR2 is SNEGSKA in the germline V gene (reference sequence). The germline V and J ends were trimmed by 3 bases and 3 bases, with 17 bases remaining between them. CDR3 DNA: TGCAGTGCTAGCAACGCAGGGGCGGACGACACTGAAGCTTTCTTT. It is translated as CSASNAGADDTEAFF.